Below, one T cell receptor (beta chain) is given with its context. Its antigen remains unknown. The sample is drawn from a study of cytomegalovirus exposure and HLA in healthy donors. Study-wide results and limits: Researchers reportedly found TCR beta sequences accurately predicted most subjects' HLA-A and HLA-B alleles.

The CDR3 is 15 amino acids. Germline V gene sequence: CDR1 SEHNR, CDR2 FQNEAQ (reference sequence). V lost 5 bases and J 3 bases, leaving 17 bases between the germline ends. Primers included in the PCR were 60 Vbeta and 13 Jbeta primers. Method: immunoSEQ multiplex PCR; TCRdb's copy keeps in-frame clones and lacks some. This table holds over 130,000 clones, 80% found once. V usage is TRBV7-9 and J usage is TRBJ2-7, with a tentative D call TRBD2 (5 bases). This TCR was sampled from a middle-aged man in good health and CMV-seronegative. The sequenced sample was PBMCs. CDR3 sequence reads: CASSPSVAGDYEQYF. The CDR3 coding sequence is TGTGCCAGCAGCCCCTCGGTTGCGGGCGACTACGAGCAGTACTTC.